This T cell receptor beta chain was found in a study of stem cell transplantation in POMP-related autoinflammatory disease. Study results and caveats: Fewer unique TRB V-J gene pairings were identified in patients with PRAID. Across all analyzed T-cell subsets, patients with PRAID tended toward reduced diversity and increased clonality.

Using immunoSEQ multiplex PCR, the repertoire was profiled, and TCRdb retains in-frame clones only, with some absent. The sample comprises tens of thousands of clones, about nine tenths of which are singletons, and around 0.66% rests with the top ten. A note on this clone: Its antigen remains unknown.

The CDR3 spans 13 residues. Germline CDR1 and CDR2: SGHDT and YYEEEE. J lost 7 bases, V lost 4 bases, and 4 bases had no gene match. This chain connects TRBV5-6 to TRBJ1-2; 10 bases are a match to TRBD1. The source was CD4+ T cells from PBMCs, collected after stem cell transplantation. The TCR originated in a human patient with POMP-related autoinflammation and immune dysregulation (PRAID). Part of the T cell pool may stem from the graft donor. This CDR3 is CASSRQGAPGYTF. CDR3 bases: TGTGCCAGCAGCAGACAGGGGGCGCCTGGCTACACCTTC.